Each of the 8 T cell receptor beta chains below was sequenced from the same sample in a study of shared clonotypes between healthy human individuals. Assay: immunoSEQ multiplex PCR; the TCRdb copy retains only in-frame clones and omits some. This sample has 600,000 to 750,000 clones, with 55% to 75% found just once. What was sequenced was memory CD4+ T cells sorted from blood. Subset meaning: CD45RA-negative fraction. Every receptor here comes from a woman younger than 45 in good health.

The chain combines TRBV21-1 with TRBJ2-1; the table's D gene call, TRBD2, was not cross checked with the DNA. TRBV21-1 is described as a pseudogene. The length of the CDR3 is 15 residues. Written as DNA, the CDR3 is TGTGCCAGCAGCAAGTCGACTAGCAGGGCCAATGAGCAGTTCTTC. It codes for CASSKSTSRANEQFF.

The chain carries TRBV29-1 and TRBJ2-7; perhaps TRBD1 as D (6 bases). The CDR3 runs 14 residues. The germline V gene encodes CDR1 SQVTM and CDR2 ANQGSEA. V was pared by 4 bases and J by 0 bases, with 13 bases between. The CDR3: CSVVGDRSSYEQYF. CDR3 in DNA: TGCAGCGTTGTAGGTGACAGGAGCTCCTACGAGCAGTACTTC.

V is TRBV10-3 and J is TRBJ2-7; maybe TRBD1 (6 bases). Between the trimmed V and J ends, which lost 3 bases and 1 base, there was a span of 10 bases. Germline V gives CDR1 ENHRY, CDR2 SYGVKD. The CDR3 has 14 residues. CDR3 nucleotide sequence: TGTGCCATCAGTGATCCGACAGGTTCCTACGAGCAGTACTTC. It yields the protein CAISDPTGSYEQYF.

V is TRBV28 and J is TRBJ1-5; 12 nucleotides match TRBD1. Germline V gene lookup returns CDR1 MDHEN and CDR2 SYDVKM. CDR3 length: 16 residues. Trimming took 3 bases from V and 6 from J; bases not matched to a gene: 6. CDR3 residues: CASSFQGQGAGQPQHF. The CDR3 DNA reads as TGTGCCAGCAGTTTTCAGGGACAGGGGGCTGGTCAGCCCCAGCATTTT.

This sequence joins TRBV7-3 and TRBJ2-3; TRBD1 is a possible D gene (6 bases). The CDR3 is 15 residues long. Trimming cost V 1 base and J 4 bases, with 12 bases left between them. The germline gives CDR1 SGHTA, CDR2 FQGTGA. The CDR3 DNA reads TGTGCCAGCAGCTTAAGGGGCAGGGGCTCAGATACGCAGTATTTT. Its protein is CASSLRGRGSDTQYF. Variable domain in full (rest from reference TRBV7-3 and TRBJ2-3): GAGVSQTPSNKVTEKGKYVELRCDPISGHTALYWYRQSLGQGPEFLIYFQGTGAADDSGLPNDRFFAVRPEGSVSTLKIQRTERGDSAVYLCASSLRGRGSDTQYFGPGTRLTVL.

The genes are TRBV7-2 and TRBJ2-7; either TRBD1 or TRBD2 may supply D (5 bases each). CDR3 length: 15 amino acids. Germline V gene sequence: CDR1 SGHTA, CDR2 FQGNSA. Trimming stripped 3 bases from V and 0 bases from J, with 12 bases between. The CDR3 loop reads CASSFGAESSYEQYF. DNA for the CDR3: TGTGCCAGCAGCTTCGGGGCAGAAAGCTCCTACGAGCAGTACTTC.

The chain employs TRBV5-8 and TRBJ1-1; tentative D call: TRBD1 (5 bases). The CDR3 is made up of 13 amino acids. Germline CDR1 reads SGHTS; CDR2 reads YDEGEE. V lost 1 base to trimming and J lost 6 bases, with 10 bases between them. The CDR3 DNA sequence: TGTGCCAGCAGCTTGAGCAGGGTCGCTGAAGCTTTCTTT. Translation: CASSLSRVAEAFF.

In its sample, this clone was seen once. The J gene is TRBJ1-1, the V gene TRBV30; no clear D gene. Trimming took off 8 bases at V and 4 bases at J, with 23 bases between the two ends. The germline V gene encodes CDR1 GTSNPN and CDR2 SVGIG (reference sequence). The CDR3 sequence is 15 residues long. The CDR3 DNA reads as TGTGCCGGCACGCCCCCCAGATTCTTGGGCACTGAAGCTTTCTTT. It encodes CAGTPPRFLGTEAFF.